This TCR beta chain came from a study of molecular identifiers for immune sequencing clone quantification. The CDR3 totals 16 residues. The junction had 4 bases not matched to a gene; V was cut back by 0 bases and J by 2 bases. Per the germline V gene, CDR1 is SGHTS and CDR2 is YDEGEE. This clonotype was seen repeatedly, ten times or more. TCRdb re-analysed the PCR reads in MiXCR, keeping a single row per CDR3 protein. The sample records about 640,000 distinct CDR3 sequences, about 20% being singletons. The sequenced material came from naive CD8+ T cells from blood, with Jurkat cell RNA spiked in. The sample's subset: FACS-sorted CD8+CD4-CCR7+CD45RA+ naive T cells. The TCR sequence derives from a human donor in good health. Some libraries in this study had Jurkat cell RNA spiked in. J is TRBJ2-3 and V is TRBV5-8, with 9 bases matching TRBD2. The CDR3, as DNA: TGTGCCAGCAGCTTGGGACTAGCGGCTAACACAGATACGCAGTATTTT. Protein sequence: CASSLGLAANTDTQYF.